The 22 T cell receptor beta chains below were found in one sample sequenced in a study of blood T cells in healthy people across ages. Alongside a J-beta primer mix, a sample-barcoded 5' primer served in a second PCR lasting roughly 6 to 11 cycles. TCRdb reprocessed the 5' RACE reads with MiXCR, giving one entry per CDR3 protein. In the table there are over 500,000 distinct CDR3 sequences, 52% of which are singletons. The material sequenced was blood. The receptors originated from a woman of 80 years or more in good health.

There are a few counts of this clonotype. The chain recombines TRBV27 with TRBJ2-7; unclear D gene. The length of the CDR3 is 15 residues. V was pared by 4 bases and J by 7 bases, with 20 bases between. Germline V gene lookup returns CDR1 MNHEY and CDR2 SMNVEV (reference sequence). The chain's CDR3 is CASSSRTLPNNEQYF. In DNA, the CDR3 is TGTGCCAGCAGTTCTCGGACCCTTCCGAACAATGAGCAGTACTTC.

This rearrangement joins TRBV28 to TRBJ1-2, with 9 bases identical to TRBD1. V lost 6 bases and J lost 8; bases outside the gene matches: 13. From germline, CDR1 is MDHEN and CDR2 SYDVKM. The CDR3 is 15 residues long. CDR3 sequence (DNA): TGTGCCAGCAGCTCCCCGGGACAGGGACAAGTGGGCTACACCTTC. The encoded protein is CASSSPGQGQVGYTF.

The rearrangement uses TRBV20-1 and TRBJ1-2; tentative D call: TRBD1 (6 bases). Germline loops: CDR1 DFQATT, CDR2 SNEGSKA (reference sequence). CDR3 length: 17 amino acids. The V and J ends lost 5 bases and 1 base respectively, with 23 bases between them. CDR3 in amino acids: CSAPTRGRLLFNYGYTF. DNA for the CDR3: TGCAGTGCTCCGACCAGGGGACGTCTTCTCTTTAACTATGGCTACACCTTC.

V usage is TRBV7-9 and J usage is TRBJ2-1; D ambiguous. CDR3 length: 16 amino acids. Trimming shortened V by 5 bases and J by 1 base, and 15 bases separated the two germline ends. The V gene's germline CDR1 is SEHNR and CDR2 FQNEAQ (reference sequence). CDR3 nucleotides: TGTGCCAGCAGCCCACGAAGTACAGATTCCTACAATGAGCAGTTCTTC. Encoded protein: CASSPRSTDSYNEQFF.

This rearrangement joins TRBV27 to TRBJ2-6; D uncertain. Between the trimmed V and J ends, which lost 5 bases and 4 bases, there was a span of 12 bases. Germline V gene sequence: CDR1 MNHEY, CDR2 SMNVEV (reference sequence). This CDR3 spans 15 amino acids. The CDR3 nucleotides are TGTGCCAGCAGTACCTCCCTCCCCGGGGCCAACGTCCTGACTTTC. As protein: CASSTSLPGANVLTF.

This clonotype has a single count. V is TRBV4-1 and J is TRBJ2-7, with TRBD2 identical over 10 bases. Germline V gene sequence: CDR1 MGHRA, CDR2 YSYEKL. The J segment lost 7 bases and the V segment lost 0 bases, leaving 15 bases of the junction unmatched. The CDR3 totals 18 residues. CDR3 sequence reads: CASSQEASGGAYANEQYF. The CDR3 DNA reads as TGCGCCAGCAGCCAAGAAGCCAGCGGGGGGGCATACGCCAATGAGCAGTACTTC.

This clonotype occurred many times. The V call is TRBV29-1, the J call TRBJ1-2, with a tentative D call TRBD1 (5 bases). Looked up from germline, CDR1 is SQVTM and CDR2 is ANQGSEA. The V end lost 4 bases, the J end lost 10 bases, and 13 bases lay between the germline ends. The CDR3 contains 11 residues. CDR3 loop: CSVGSGTLYTF. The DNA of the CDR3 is TGCAGCGTTGGTTCCGGGACCCTCTACACCTTC.

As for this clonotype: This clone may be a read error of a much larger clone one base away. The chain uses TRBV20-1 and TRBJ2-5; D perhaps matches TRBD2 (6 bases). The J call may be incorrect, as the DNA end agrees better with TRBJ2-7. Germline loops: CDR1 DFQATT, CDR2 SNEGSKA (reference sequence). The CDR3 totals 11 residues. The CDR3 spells CSAGGACEQYF. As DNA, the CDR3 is TGCAGTGCGGGCGGGGCCTGCGAGCAGTACTTC.

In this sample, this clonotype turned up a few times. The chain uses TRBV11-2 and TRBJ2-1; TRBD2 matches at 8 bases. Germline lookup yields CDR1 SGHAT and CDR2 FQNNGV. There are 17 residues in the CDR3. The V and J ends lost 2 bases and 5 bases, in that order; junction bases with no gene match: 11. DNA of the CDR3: TGTGCCAGCAGCTTAAGGGTGAGGGCGGGGGGAGACAATGAGCAGTTCTTC. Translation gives CASSLRVRAGGDNEQFF.

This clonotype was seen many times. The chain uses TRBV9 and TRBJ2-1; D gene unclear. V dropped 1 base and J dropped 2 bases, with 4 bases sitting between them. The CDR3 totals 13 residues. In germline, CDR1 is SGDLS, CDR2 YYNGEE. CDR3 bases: TGTGCCAGCAGCGTAACTACCTACAATGAGCAGTTCTTC. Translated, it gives CASSVTTYNEQFF.

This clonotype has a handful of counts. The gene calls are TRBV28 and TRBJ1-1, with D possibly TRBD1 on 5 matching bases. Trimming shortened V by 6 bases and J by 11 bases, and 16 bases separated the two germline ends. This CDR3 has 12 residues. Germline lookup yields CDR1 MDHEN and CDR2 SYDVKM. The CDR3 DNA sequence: TGTGCCAGCAGATCGGGACGAGGACGGGCTTTCTTT. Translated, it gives CASRSGRGRAFF.

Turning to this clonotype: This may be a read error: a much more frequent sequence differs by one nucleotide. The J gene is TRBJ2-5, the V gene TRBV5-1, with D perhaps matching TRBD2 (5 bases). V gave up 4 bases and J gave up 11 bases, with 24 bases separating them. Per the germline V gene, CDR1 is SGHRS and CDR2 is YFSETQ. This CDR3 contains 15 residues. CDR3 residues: CASSPTATGNNEQYF. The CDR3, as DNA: TGCGCCAGCAGCCCGACGGCGACGGGGAACAATGAGCAGTACTTC.

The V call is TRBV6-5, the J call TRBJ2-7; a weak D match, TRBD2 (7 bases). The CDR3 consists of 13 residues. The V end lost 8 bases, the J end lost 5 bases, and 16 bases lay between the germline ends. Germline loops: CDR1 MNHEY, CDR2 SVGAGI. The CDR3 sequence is CASGRGALNEQYF. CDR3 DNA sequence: TGTGCCAGCGGCCGGGGGGCGCTTAACGAGCAGTACTTC.

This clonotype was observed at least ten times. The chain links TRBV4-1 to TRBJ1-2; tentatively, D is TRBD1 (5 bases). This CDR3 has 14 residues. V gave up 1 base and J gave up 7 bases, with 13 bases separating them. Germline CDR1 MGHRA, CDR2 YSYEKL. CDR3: CASSQAKGVGGYTF. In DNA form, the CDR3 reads TGCGCCAGCAGCCAAGCCAAAGGGGTTGGTGGCTACACCTTC.

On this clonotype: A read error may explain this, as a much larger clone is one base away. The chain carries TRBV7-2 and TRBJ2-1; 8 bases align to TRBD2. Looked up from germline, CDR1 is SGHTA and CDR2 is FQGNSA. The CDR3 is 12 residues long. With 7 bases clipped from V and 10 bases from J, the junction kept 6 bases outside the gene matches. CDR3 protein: CASNFREGEQFF. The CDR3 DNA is TGTGCCAGCAACTTCCGGGAGGGAGAGCAGTTCTTC.

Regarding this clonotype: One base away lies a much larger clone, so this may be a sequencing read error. The chain's CDR3 is CASSSSLAQETQFF. The CDR3 region has the DNA TGTGCCAGCAGCTCTTCCCTAGCGCAGGAGACCCAGTTCTTC. This chain joins TRBV7-3 and TRBJ2-1; D is possibly TRBD2 (6 bases). V was cut by 4 bases and J by 13 bases, with 20 bases left in between. Per the germline V gene, CDR1 is SGHTA and CDR2 is FQGTGA. The CDR3 loop spans 14 amino acids.

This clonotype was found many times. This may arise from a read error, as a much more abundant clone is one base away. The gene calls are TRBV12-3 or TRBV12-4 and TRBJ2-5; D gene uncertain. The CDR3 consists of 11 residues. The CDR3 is CASGLGETQYF. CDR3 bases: TGTGCCAGCGGTTTAGGAGAGACCCAGTACTTC.

CDR3 nucleotide sequence: TGTGCCAGCAGTCTGTCCGCAGGGGCACCCACAGATACGCAGTATTTT. It encodes CASSLSAGAPTDTQYF. This chain uses TRBV6-4 with TRBJ2-3, with a weak D call TRBD1 (6 bases). Deletions cut 5 bases from V and 2 bases from J, with 17 bases between. Germline V gene lookup returns CDR1 MRHNA and CDR2 SNTAGT. The CDR3 length is 16 residues.

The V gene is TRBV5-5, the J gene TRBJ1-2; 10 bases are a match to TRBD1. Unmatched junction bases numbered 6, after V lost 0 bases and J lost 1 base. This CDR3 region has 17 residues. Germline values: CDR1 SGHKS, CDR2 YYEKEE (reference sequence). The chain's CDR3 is CASSLGDRGPLNYGYTF. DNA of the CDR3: TGTGCCAGCAGCTTGGGGGACAGGGGCCCGCTTAACTATGGCTACACCTTC. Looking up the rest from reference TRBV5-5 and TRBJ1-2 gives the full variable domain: DAGVTQSPTHLIKTRGQQVTLRCSPISGHKSVSWYQQVLGQGPQFIFQYYEKEERGRGNFPDRFSARQFPNYSSELNVNALLLGDSALYLCASSLGDRGPLNYGYTFGSGTRLTVV.

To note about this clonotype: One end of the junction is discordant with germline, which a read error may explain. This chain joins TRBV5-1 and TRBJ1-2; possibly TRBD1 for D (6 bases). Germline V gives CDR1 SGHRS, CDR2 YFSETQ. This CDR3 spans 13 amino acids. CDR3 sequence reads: CASSPQDSGGYTF. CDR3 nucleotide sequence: TGCGCCAGCAGCCCCCAGGACAGTGGTGGCTACACATTC.

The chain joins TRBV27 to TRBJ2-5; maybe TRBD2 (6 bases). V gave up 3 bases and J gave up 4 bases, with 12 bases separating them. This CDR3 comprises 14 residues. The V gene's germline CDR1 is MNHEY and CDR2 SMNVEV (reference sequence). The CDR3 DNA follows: TGTGCCAGCAGTTTTGGGGGGTTGGTAGAGACCCAGTACTTC. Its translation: CASSFGGLVETQYF.

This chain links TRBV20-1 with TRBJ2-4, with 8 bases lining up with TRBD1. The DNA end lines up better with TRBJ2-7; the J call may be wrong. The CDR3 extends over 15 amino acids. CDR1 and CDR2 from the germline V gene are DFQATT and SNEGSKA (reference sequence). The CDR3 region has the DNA TGCAGTGCCCCTTCCAGTGGACAGGGACTCTACGAGCAGTACTTC. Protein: CSAPSSGQGLYEQYF.